These 26 T cell receptor beta chains originate from one sample sequenced in a study of T-cell memory formation after mild COVID-19. TCRdb redid the calling of the 5' RACE reads with MiXCR, one entry per CDR3 protein. The table shows around 310,000 distinct CDR3 sequences, with around 15% occurring only once. The sample taken for sequencing was PBMCs or a T cell subset sorted from them (not recorded which). The source is a man younger than 35 who had mild COVID-19 (a few samples of this study predate the infection). Cell type and time point are not known.

This clonotype has a handful of counts. The gene calls are TRBV15 and TRBJ2-2; no reliable D call. V was shortened by 0 bases and J by 4 bases, with 9 bases between the two germline ends. The CDR3 has 15 amino acids. Germline CDR1 LNHNV, CDR2 YYDKDF (reference sequence). DNA for the CDR3: TGTGCCACCAGCAGAGACCCCCTAGGCACCGGGGAGCTGTTTTTT. This translates into CATSRDPLGTGELFF. The variable domain in full, completed from reference TRBV15 and TRBJ2-2, reads DAMVIQNPRYQVTQFGKPVTLSCSQTLNHNVMYWYQQKSSQAPKLLFHYYDKDFNNEADTPDNFQSRRPNTSFCFLDIRSPGLGDTAMYLCATSRDPLGTGELFFGEGSRLTVL.

The V and J genes are TRBV5-4 and TRBJ2-3; possibly TRBD1 or TRBD2 for D (5 bases each). The ends were cut back, 0 bases at V and 4 bases at J, with 15 bases in the middle. The CDR3 runs 16 residues. Germline CDR1 SGHNT, CDR2 YYREEE (reference sequence). Written as DNA, the CDR3 is TGTGCCAGCAGCTTGGTGGGGGTTGCGGCGGCAGATACGCAGTATTTT. It is translated as CASSLVGVAAADTQYF.

There are a few counts of this clonotype. The V call is TRBV9, the J call TRBJ1-1, with 7 bases lining up with TRBD1. V lost 0 bases to trimming and J lost 1 base; unmatched junction nucleotides: 3. The V gene's germline CDR1 is SGDLS and CDR2 YYNGEE. The CDR3 loop spans 15 amino acids. CDR3 in DNA: TGTGCCAGCAGCGTAGACGCAGGGGGGAACACTGAAGCTTTCTTT. It is translated as CASSVDAGGNTEAFF.

This clonotype was seen only a few times. The chain carries TRBV21-1 and TRBJ1-2. TRBV21-1 is recorded as a pseudogene. The CDR3 length is 14 residues. CDR3 residues: CASRLPDGNYGYTF. The DNA of the CDR3 is TGTGCCAGCAGGCTACCGGACGGGAACTATGGCTACACCTTC.

This clonotype showed up many times. The genes are TRBV5-1 and TRBJ2-3; D unresolved. Looked up from germline, CDR1 is SGHRS and CDR2 is YFSETQ. This CDR3 region has 13 residues. V was shortened by 4 bases and J by 4 bases, with 10 bases between the two germline ends. CDR3 sequence (DNA): TGCGCCAGCAGCGGGGAAAGCGCAGATACGCAGTATTTT. Protein sequence: CASSGESADTQYF.

This clonotype occurred a few times. This chain links TRBV6-5 with TRBJ2-6; no definite D call. V shed 5 bases and J shed 0 bases, with 8 bases lying between them. CDR1 is MNHEY, CDR2 SVGAGI, per germline. The CDR3 is 15 amino acids. The CDR3: CASSNPSSGANVLTF. Here the CDR3 DNA reads TGTGCCAGCAGTAACCCCTCCTCTGGGGCCAACGTCCTGACTTTC.

This rearrangement joins TRBV10-2 to TRBJ1-5; D unclear. In germline, CDR1 is WSHSY, CDR2 SAAADI. This CDR3 is built from 13 residues. Trimming stripped 2 bases from V and 5 bases from J, with 7 bases between. CDR3 nucleotide sequence: TGCGCCAGCAGTGAGGCCAGCTATCAGCCCCAGCATTTT. As protein: CASSEASYQPQHF.

This clonotype was seen more than once but under ten times. The V and J genes are TRBV3-1 and TRBJ1-2; no firm D call. Germline V gene lookup returns CDR1 LGHDT and CDR2 YNNKEL (reference sequence). This CDR3 spans 12 amino acids. The V end lost 5 bases, the J end lost 4 bases, and 8 bases lay between the germline ends. CDR3: CASSDRPYGYTF. The CDR3, as DNA: TGTGCCAGCAGCGACCGCCCCTATGGCTACACCTTC.

The chain recombines TRBV20-1 with TRBJ2-3; D is unresolved. Germline V lookup: CDR1 DFQATT, CDR2 SNEGSKA (reference sequence). Trimming took off 0 bases at V and 4 bases at J, with 14 bases between the two ends. The CDR3 spans 15 residues. The CDR3 loop reads CSARDYQRSPDTQYF. For the CDR3, the DNA is TGCAGTGCTAGAGATTACCAGCGCAGTCCAGATACGCAGTATTTT.

This clonotype occurred many times. This rearrangement joins TRBV6-1 to TRBJ2-6; D unresolved. The ends were cut back, 2 bases at V and 4 bases at J, with 6 bases in the middle. CDR3 length equals 14 residues. In germline, CDR1 is MNHNS, CDR2 SASEGT. CDR3 in DNA: TGTGCCAGCAGTGAATTACGGGGGGCCAACGTCCTGACTTTC. It yields the protein CASSELRGANVLTF.

This clonotype was detected a few times. J is TRBJ1-5 and V is TRBV9; 11 bases are a match to TRBD1. The germline CDR1 and CDR2 sequences are SGDLS and YYNGEE. The CDR3 covers 15 residues. V shed 2 bases, J shed 3 bases, and the junction held 1 base outside the gene matches. CDR3 loop: CASSVGQGVNQPQHF. The CDR3 nucleotides are TGTGCCAGCAGCGTGGGACAGGGGGTCAATCAGCCCCAGCATTTT. Combining the CDR3 with reference TRBV9 and TRBJ1-5 gives the whole variable domain DSGVTQTPKHLITATGQRVTLRCSPRSGDLSVYWYQQSLDQGLQFLIQYYNGEERAKGNILERFSAQQFPDLHSELNLSSLELGDSALYFCASSVGQGVNQPQHFGDGTRLSIL.

By share of the sample, this clonotype is medium-sized. This chain connects TRBV12-3 or TRBV12-4 to TRBJ2-1; no firm D call. Trimming left V 6 bases short and J 2 bases short, with 5 bases between. CDR3 size: 12 residues. The CDR3 coding sequence is TGTGCCAGCAGCCCGCCCTACAATGAGCAGTTCTTC. Its protein is CASSPPYNEQFF.

This clonotype was seen only a few times. V and J are TRBV5-1 and TRBJ1-1, with 11 positions matching TRBD1. Germline trimming cut 2 bases from V and 4 bases from J; bases unmatched to any gene: 4. The CDR3 length is 15 residues. Germline V gives CDR1 SGHRS, CDR2 YFSETQ. CDR3 protein: CASSFTGTGGTEAFF. Written as DNA, the CDR3 is TGCGCCAGCAGCTTTACCGGGACAGGGGGCACTGAAGCTTTCTTT.

The chain combines TRBV18 with TRBJ2-7, with D unclear. V was shortened by 0 bases and J by 0 bases, with 6 bases between the two germline ends. This CDR3 comprises 14 residues. Germline CDR1 and CDR2: KGHSH and LQKENI. Written as DNA, the CDR3 is TGTGCCAGCTCACCACCGGCGGACTCCTACGAGCAGTACTTC. Residues: CASSPPADSYEQYF.

This clonotype has more than one count but fewer than ten. The genes are TRBV28 and TRBJ1-4, with 10 bases aligning to TRBD1. This CDR3 is built from 14 residues. The trim removed 7 bases at V and 7 bases at J, leaving 6 bases unmatched. Germline V gene sequence: CDR1 MDHEN, CDR2 SYDVKM. The CDR3 DNA reads as TGTGCCAGCACCCCCGGGACAGGGGCTGAAAAACTGTTTTTT. Encoded protein: CASTPGTGAEKLFF.

The CDR3 loop is CATSRRTAAVNEQYF. The DNA of the CDR3 is TGTGCCACCAGCAGGCGGACAGCGGCCGTCAACGAGCAGTACTTC. The V call is TRBV15, the J call TRBJ2-7, with D possibly being TRBD1 (6 bases). The V end was cut by 3 bases, the J end by 5 bases, with 17 bases between. The CDR3 extends over 15 amino acids. Per the germline V gene, CDR1 is LNHNV and CDR2 is YYDKDF (reference sequence).

This chain joins TRBV7-2 and TRBJ2-3; perhaps TRBD2 as D (6 bases). CDR1 and CDR2 (germline): SGHTA, FQGNSA. The CDR3 spans 17 residues. Trimming left V 1 base short and J 6 bases short, with 20 bases between. The CDR3 DNA is TGTGCCAGCAGCTTAGGCGGGATGCCGCAGAAACGGGATACGCAGTATTTT. Its translation: CASSLGGMPQKRDTQYF. The full variable domain, with the rest looked up from reference TRBV7-2 and TRBJ2-3, is GAGVSQSPSNKVTEKGKDVELRCDPISGHTALYWYRQSLGQGLEFLIYFQGNSAPDKSGLPSDRFSAERTGGSVSTLTIQRTQQEDSAVYLCASSLGGMPQKRDTQYFGPGTRLTVL.

The chain joins TRBV7-3 to TRBJ2-5, with D perhaps matching TRBD1 or TRBD2 (5 bases each). The CDR3 contains 17 residues. V gave up 2 bases and J gave up 4 bases, with 20 bases separating them. Germline values: CDR1 SGHTA, CDR2 FQGTGA. For the CDR3, the DNA is TGTGCCAGCAGCTTAGACCCCACGGGCCTGGGGGTAGAGACCCAGTACTTC. Encoded protein: CASSLDPTGLGVETQYF.

This clonotype was counted between two and nine times. This chain uses TRBV7-9 with TRBJ1-5; 7 bases align to TRBD1. The V and J ends lost 4 bases and 6 bases, in that order; junction bases with no gene match: 6. The CDR3 consists of 14 residues. The V gene's germline CDR1 is SEHNR and CDR2 FQNEAQ (reference sequence). For the CDR3, the DNA is TGTGCCAGCAGCTCTGGACAGGTCGGTCAGCCCCAGCATTTT. Its translation: CASSSGQVGQPQHF.

In its sample, this clonotype was seen a few times. The J gene is TRBJ2-7, the V gene TRBV30, with 7 bases identical to TRBD1. Germline-derived CDR1 and CDR2 are GTSNPN and SVGIG (reference sequence). This CDR3 contains 12 residues. V trimming: 7 bases; J trimming: 2 bases; junction bases outside the gene matches: 5. The CDR3 region is CALQGPTYEQYF. The CDR3 bases are TGTGCCTTACAGGGGCCGACCTACGAGCAGTACTTC.

This sequence joins TRBV4-3 and TRBJ1-1; unclear D gene. Germline V CDR1 and CDR2: LGHNA, YSLEER. The CDR3 totals 14 residues. V lost 1 base, J lost 1 base, and 7 bases lay in between. The CDR3 DNA reads TGCGCCAGCAGCCAAGGGACCGCGAACACTGAAGCTTTCTTT. Translating it yields CASSQGTANTEAFF.

The table lists this clonotype with a few counts. The chain couples TRBV24-1 to TRBJ2-4, with 8 bases lining up with TRBD1. V was clipped by 5 bases and J by 10 bases; unmatched bases: 9. Per the germline V gene, CDR1 is KGHDR and CDR2 is SFDVKD. CDR3 size: 14 residues. The CDR3 is CATSAAGTGGIQYF. CDR3 in DNA: TGTGCCACCAGTGCCGCGGGGACAGGAGGAATTCAGTACTTC.

This clonotype turned up a few times. The chain carries TRBV6-2 or TRBV6-3 and TRBJ2-3; a possible D gene is TRBD1 (5 bases). Germline V gene sequence: CDR1 MNHEY, CDR2 SVGEGT. The CDR3 length is 15 residues. V dropped 3 bases and J dropped 2 bases, with 12 bases sitting between them. The chain's CDR3 is CASSYWGGNTDTQYF. CDR3 nucleotide sequence: TGTGCCAGCAGTTATTGGGGCGGAAACACAGATACGCAGTATTTT.

This clonotype was recorded at least ten times. This rearrangement joins TRBV20-1 to TRBJ2-1; the match to TRBD2 covers 8 bases. The V and J ends lost 4 bases and 0 bases, in that order; junction bases with no gene match: 14. CDR3 length: 18 amino acids. Germline CDR1 is DFQATT and CDR2 is SNEGSKA (reference sequence). The CDR3 is CSATGRASGPGSYNEQFF. DNA for the CDR3: TGCAGTGCTACCGGGAGGGCTAGCGGGCCCGGCTCCTACAATGAGCAGTTCTTC.

This clonotype was counted between two and nine times. The CDR3 sequence: CSVVGPMTGYNEQFF. CDR3 coding DNA: TGCAGCGTTGTAGGCCCGATGACGGGATACAATGAGCAGTTCTTC. This chain uses TRBV29-1 with TRBJ2-1; possible D gene TRBD2, 5 bases. Germline V lookup: CDR1 SQVTM, CDR2 ANQGSEA. The CDR3 has 15 residues. V dropped 4 bases and J dropped 4 bases, with 17 bases sitting between them.

The chain carries TRBV7-9 and TRBJ2-7; D gene ambiguous. This CDR3 has 14 residues. Trimming took off 1 base at V and 2 bases at J, with 9 bases between the two ends. CDR1 is SEHNR and CDR2 is FQNEAQ in the germline V gene (reference sequence). Written as DNA, the CDR3 is TGTGCCAGCAGCTTAGAGCCGAATACCTACGAGCAGTACTTC. Encoded protein: CASSLEPNTYEQYF.